Detailed here is one T cell receptor (beta chain). This clone was observed a handful of times. There is no known antigen for this receptor. Per-base qualities were not stored, and no clone one base away is much larger. This record belongs to a study of PD-1 blockade in classical Hodgkin lymphoma (TCRdb year 2020). Regarding the research as a whole: Nivolumab dosing was 3 mg/kg intravenously every 2 weeks, continuing until either disease progression or unacceptable toxicity. A peripheral blood immune signature of response to PD-1 blockade in classical Hodgkin lymphoma was defined using TCR beta sequencing and CyTOF.

Genomic DNA was extracted with the Qiagen DNeasy kit from unsorted PBMCs and from negatively selected CD4+ and CD8+ fractions. Using primers that anneal to V and J segments, immunoSEQ multiplex PCR amplified the TCR beta CDR3 regions. A synthetic immune receptor repertoire was used to minimize amplification bias, and any residual bias was removed computationally once sequencing was done. The authors' pipeline ran thus. Repertoire diversity was quantified as the Shannon entropy index using custom Python scripts. Unsorted, CD4+ and CD8+ repertoires were examined separately, except in combined analyses, for which CD4+ and CD8+ sequences were merged in silico. Clonal expansion was defined as a frequency increase of at least 2-fold after treatment compared with C1D1, and clones undetected at baseline were assigned a pseudocount of 0.5. Singleton clones were defined as clones with 0 or 1 copy at C1D1, and non-singleton clones were defined as clones with 2 or more copies. By matching protein sequences in sorted samples from the same patient, clones expanded in unsorted samples were annotated as CD4+, CD8+ or unknown. Diversity changes from C1D1 to C4D1 were tested in paired samples using Wilcoxon tests. TCRdb limited this immuneACCESS table to in-frame rearrangements with V and J called. A share of clones is missing; checked studies link under half to unresolved V genes, and the rest is unexplained. The V and J calls and clone size were taken over from that table, and D and trimming were inferred from the DNA. Counted in this sample were about 110,000 clones; roughly nine tenths of them appeared once. 15% to 20% of the sample is in the top ten clones.

The label giving this sample's time point can be read as: cycle 2 day 1 (C2D1) of nivolumab. Relapse after autologous stem cell transplantation had occurred in all trial patients, and cohorts A, B and C were distinguished by prior brentuximab vedotin exposure. The trial cohort comprised 56 patients with relapsed/refractory classical Hodgkin lymphoma whose best overall responses were complete response, partial response or progressive disease. Single-agent nivolumab was administered to trial patients in the multi-cohort phase II CheckMate 205 trial. An independent review committee assessed best overall response using the 2007 International Working Group response criteria. Trial PBMCs were collected immediately before nivolumab initiation (C1D1) and during therapy at cycle 2 day 1 and cycle 4 day 1. Peripheral blood was collected in 8 mL Vacutainer Cell Preparation Tubes, from which PBMCs were isolated by centrifugation and then cryopreserved.

A distance of 12 bases separates the germline ends of V and J, which lose 5 bases and 1 base respectively. CDR1 and CDR2, looked up from the germline V gene (reference sequence), are LNHNV and YYDKDF. The cysteine opens and the phenylalanine closes a CDR3 of 15 amino acids. The DNA shown is the 45-base CDR3, in frame from base 1. What the work shows at the level of the full study, not this receptor alone: A significant rise by C4D1 was seen in CD4+ but not CD8+ TCR diversity (p=0.0027 vs p=0.16), with the rise being most apparent in complete responders (p=0.02). Baseline diversity similar to that of newly diagnosed patients was observed in trial patients achieving complete response, whereas significantly lower diversity was observed in partial responders and progressors. Baseline TCR diversity was reported to be lower in newly diagnosed patients than in healthy donors and to be lower still in relapsed/refractory patients. The study covered only a single clinical trial cohort, and the causes of the repertoire differences, possibly disease activity or prior therapy, were still not defined. Lower diversity was observed in patients in whom nivolumab was started less than 1 year after ASCT, and these patients were excluded from later analyses so that confounding by immune reconstitution would be avoided.

This TCR came from a human donor with classical Hodgkin lymphoma. The chain is made from TRBV15 and TRBJ1-3; the D gene lacks a confident call. Sample: peripheral blood mononuclear cells (PBMCs), taken before the second cycle of nivolumab. The base sequence is TGTGCCACCAGCGACCGCAGAGGATCTGGAAACACCATATATTTT. Translated, this is CATSDRRGSGNTIYF.